Sequencing of this T cell receptor (beta chain) was carried out in a study of T cell changes during pregnancy in multiple sclerosis. TCRdb's table, derived via immunoSEQ multiplex PCR, lists solely in-frame clones and lacks some. The sample shows 40,000 to 50,000 clones, roughly 90% of them seen only once. Germline CDR1 and CDR2: LNHDA and SQIVND (reference sequence). Unmatched junction bases numbered 3, after V lost 5 bases and J lost 3 bases. There are 14 residues in the CDR3. The clonotype originates from a female donor with multiple sclerosis, enrolled in a pregnancy study. The rearrangement joins TRBV19 to TRBJ2-3, with 9 bases matching TRBD2. This specimen consisted of CD4+ T cells from peripheral blood mononuclear cells, obtained before pregnancy. The CDR3 bases are TGTGCCAGTAGTTACCTAGCGGGGACAGATACGCAGTATTTT. Translation gives CASSYLAGTDTQYF.